This T cell receptor beta chain was sequenced in a study of Graves' ophthalmopathy and Graves' hyperthyroidism. Whole-study findings and limits: Also, most clonotypes expanded in the thyroid above 0.001 frequency appeared in blood.

Patients were diagnosed from clinical symptoms, serum thyroxine, TRAb, thyroid ultrasound and orbital computed tomography. Scientists amplified the TCR beta CDR3 regions from RNA transcripts. The first round was an RT-PCR with HTBI primers, and the second round was a multiplex PCR. TCRdb re-called the multiplex PCR reads through MiXCR, storing one row per CDR3 protein. The profile shows about 150,000 distinct CDR3 sequences, less than 45% of them singletons. Ten or more counts support this clonotype. Its antigen is as yet unknown. One end of the junction is discordant with germline, which a read error may explain. CDR3 length: 12 residues. From germline, CDR1 is SQVTM and CDR2 ANQGSEA.

The sequenced sample consisted of peripheral blood. The V call is TRBV29-1, the J call TRBJ2-5; no clear D gene. The receptor was isolated from a woman in her 40s with Graves' ophthalmopathy. The CDR3: CGVEWQMETQYF. The CDR3 nucleotides read TGCGGCGTTGAATGGCAGATGGAGACCCAGTACTTC.